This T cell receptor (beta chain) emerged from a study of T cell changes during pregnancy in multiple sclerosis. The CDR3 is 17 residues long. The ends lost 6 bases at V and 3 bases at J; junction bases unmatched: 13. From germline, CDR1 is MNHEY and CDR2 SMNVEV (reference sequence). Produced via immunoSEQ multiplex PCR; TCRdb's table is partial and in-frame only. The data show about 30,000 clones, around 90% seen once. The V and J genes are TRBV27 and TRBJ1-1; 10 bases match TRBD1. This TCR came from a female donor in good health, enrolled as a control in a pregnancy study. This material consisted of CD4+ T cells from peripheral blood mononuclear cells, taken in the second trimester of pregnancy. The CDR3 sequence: CASSQSGTGEGYTEAFF. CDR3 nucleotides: TGTGCCAGCAGCCAGTCCGGGACAGGGGAGGGGTACACTGAAGCTTTCTTT.